This T cell receptor (beta chain) is drawn from a study of technical replicates of blood from a handful of donors. Trimming cost V 4 bases and J 0 bases; bases outside gene matches: 7. The CDR3 extends over 16 amino acids. The germline V gene has CDR1 MNHEY and CDR2 SMNVEV (reference sequence). This table comes from immunoSEQ multiplex PCR, and its TCRdb copy is limited to in-frame clones, with some not included. Seen here are under 80,000 clones, more than 90% observed once, and the top ten hold 0.3% to 0.5%. The chain carries TRBV27 and TRBJ2-7; 9 nucleotides agree with TRBD2. The receptor was derived from a human donor in good health. Some clones in this sample may be carry-over from other donors' samples. The material sequenced was T cells isolated from PBMCs. The CDR3 loop reads CASSSPSSGNSYEQYF. In DNA form, the CDR3 reads TGTGCCAGCAGTTCTCCCTCTAGCGGGAACTCCTACGAGCAGTACTTC.